Listed here are 26 T cell receptor beta chains from one sample, sequenced in a study of cytomegalovirus exposure and HLA in healthy donors. PCR involved 60 Vbeta and 13 Jbeta primers. TCRdb's copy holds only in-frame clones and misses some; the assay was immunoSEQ multiplex PCR. The profile shows about 130,000 clones, roughly 80% of them singletons. The sequencing sample was made of PBMCs. The receptors originated from a woman aged 40 to 55 in good health and CMV-seronegative.

This clone turned up a few times. The chain is built from TRBV5-6 and TRBJ1-2; possibly TRBD1 for D (6 bases). The CDR3 has 13 residues. The germline V and J ends were trimmed by 4 bases and 6 bases, with 13 bases remaining between them. Germline lookup yields CDR1 SGHDT and CDR2 YYEEEE. For the CDR3, the DNA is TGTGCCAGCAGCCCCCAGGGGCCGAATGGCTACACCTTC. Its translation is CASSPQGPNGYTF. The whole variable domain, remainder taken from reference TRBV5-6 and TRBJ1-2, is DAGVTQSPTHLIKTRGQQVTLRCSPKSGHDTVSWYQQALGQGPQFIFQYYEEEERQRGNFPDRFSGHQFPNYSSELNVNALLLGDSALYLCASSPQGPNGYTFGSGTRLTVV.

V gene TRBV2 combines with J gene TRBJ2-7; D is ambiguous. There are 12 residues in the CDR3. V lost 6 bases and J lost 3, with 9 bases in between. CDR1 is SNHLY and CDR2 is FYNNEI in the germline V gene. The CDR3 loop reads CASRTTGYEQYF. The DNA for the CDR3 is TGTGCCAGCAGAACTACCGGCTACGAGCAGTACTTC.

The gene calls are TRBV29-1 and TRBJ1-2; 8 bases align to TRBD1. The V segment lost 5 bases and the J segment 8 bases; nucleotides outside the gene matches: 10. The CDR3 runs to 13 residues. The germline V gene has CDR1 SQVTM and CDR2 ANQGSEA. The CDR3 region has the DNA TGCAGCGTTAGGGGGGAGACAGGGGACGGCTACACCTTC. It encodes CSVRGETGDGYTF.

J is TRBJ2-2 and V is TRBV5-1; weak D call: TRBD1 (5 bases). In germline, CDR1 is SGHRS, CDR2 YFSETQ. Trimming removed 7 bases from V and 0 bases from J, with 10 bases in between. The CDR3 is 14 residues long. The CDR3 loop reads CASLGHPNTGELFF. DNA of the CDR3: TGCGCCAGCCTCGGACATCCGAACACCGGGGAGCTGTTTTTT.

The chain carries TRBV6-5 and TRBJ1-4; maybe TRBD1 (5 bases). Trimming removed 4 bases at V and 11 bases at J, with 14 bases between. The CDR3 contains 13 residues. Germline V gives CDR1 MNHEY, CDR2 SVGAGI. The CDR3 DNA follows: TGTGCCAGCAGTTTCCTTGGGGCACTGAAACTGTTTTTT. This codes for CASSFLGALKLFF.

V gene TRBV19 combines with J gene TRBJ1-5; 7 nucleotides align to TRBD1. The junction had 10 bases not matched to a gene; V was cut back by 5 bases and J by 3 bases. Germline CDR1 reads LNHDA; CDR2 reads SQIVND (reference sequence). The CDR3 has 16 residues. CDR3 sequence: CASSGMTGRNNQPQHF. As DNA, the CDR3 is TGTGCCAGTAGTGGAATGACAGGGAGGAACAATCAGCCCCAGCATTTT.

J is TRBJ2-7 and V is TRBV7-2, with TRBD1 matching 9 bases. The CDR3 contains 14 residues. V shed 6 bases and J 5 bases; nucleotides not matched to a gene: 8. CDR1 and CDR2 from the germline V gene are SGHTA and FQGNSA. This CDR3 reads CASRHDRGINEQYF. CDR3 in DNA: TGTGCCAGCAGGCACGACAGGGGGATCAACGAGCAGTACTTC.

The chain employs TRBV28 and TRBJ1-2; the D gene is possibly TRBD1 (6 bases). V was shortened by 4 bases and J by 7 bases, with 13 bases between the two germline ends. Germline CDR1 MDHEN, CDR2 SYDVKM. The CDR3 covers 13 residues. This CDR3 reads CASSYSQGLGYTF. The CDR3 nucleotides are TGTGCCAGCAGTTACTCACAGGGTCTTGGCTACACCTTC.

The chain couples TRBV2 to TRBJ1-4; D gene ambiguous. V lost 2 bases, J lost 8 bases, and 12 bases lay in between. Germline CDR1 SNHLY, CDR2 FYNNEI. This CDR3 has 14 residues. The CDR3 loop is CASSEFTPREKLFF. The CDR3 nucleotides read TGTGCCAGCAGTGAATTTACGCCTCGGGAAAAACTGTTTTTT.

V usage is TRBV9 and J usage is TRBJ1-3; possible D gene TRBD1, 5 bases. The CDR3 length is 15 residues. Germline V gene lookup returns CDR1 SGDLS and CDR2 YYNGEE. V dropped 0 bases and J dropped 1 base, with 8 bases sitting between them. The CDR3 reads CASSVGTRSGNTIYF. In nucleotides, the CDR3 is TGTGCCAGCAGCGTAGGGACACGTTCTGGAAACACCATATATTTT.

J is TRBJ2-7 and V is TRBV4-1; 9 bases map to TRBD2. This CDR3 has 15 residues. After removal of 4 bases from V and 1 base from J, the junction contained 5 bases not matched to a gene. CDR1 and CDR2 (germline): MGHRA, YSYEKL. This CDR3 reads CASSLGLARSYEQYF. For the CDR3, the DNA is TGCGCCAGCAGCCTAGGACTAGCGAGATCCTACGAGCAGTACTTC.

The J gene is TRBJ2-1, the V gene TRBV7-2, with D maybe TRBD1 (6 bases). Trimming cost V 5 bases and J 3 bases, with 14 bases left between them. This CDR3 is built from 15 residues. The germline V gene has CDR1 SGHTA and CDR2 FQGNSA. The CDR3: CASSPRQEYYNEQFF. The CDR3 coding sequence is TGTGCCAGCAGCCCCAGACAGGAGTACTACAATGAGCAGTTCTTC.

The chain joins TRBV6-5 to TRBJ1-5; D remains unclear. Germline CDR1 and CDR2: MNHEY and SVGAGI. This CDR3 spans 12 amino acids. Trimming removed 5 bases from V and 6 bases from J, with 8 bases in between. CDR3 nucleotide sequence: TGTGCCAGCAGTACCGGAGGTCAGCCCCAGCATTTT. As protein: CASSTGGQPQHF.

This chain uses TRBV2 with TRBJ2-1; a weak D match, TRBD2 (8 bases). Trimming left V 5 bases short and J 4 bases short, with 27 bases between. The CDR3 spans 19 residues. Per the germline V gene, CDR1 is SNHLY and CDR2 is FYNNEI. Here the CDR3 DNA reads TGTGCCAGCAGTCGGGACAGACCCCCCGGGACTAGTTCTTACAATGAGCAGTTCTTC. Translating gives CASSRDRPPGTSSYNEQFF.

This clone was seen a handful of times. V is TRBV7-2 and J is TRBJ2-6; weak D call: TRBD1 (5 bases). Germline V gene sequence: CDR1 SGHTA, CDR2 FQGNSA. CDR3 size: 15 residues. V was trimmed by 4 bases and J by 1 base, leaving 8 bases between them. CDR3 nucleotide sequence: TGTGCCAGCAGCTATTCAGGGTCTGGGGCCAACGTCCTGACTTTC. Amino acids: CASSYSGSGANVLTF.

This chain uses TRBV28 with TRBJ1-4; D might be TRBD1 (5 bases). The CDR3 runs to 14 residues. Per the germline V gene, CDR1 is MDHEN and CDR2 is SYDVKM. V lost 2 bases and J lost 7, with 11 bases in between. This CDR3 reads CASSLQGRREKLFF. CDR3 sequence (DNA): TGTGCCAGCAGTTTACAGGGCCGACGTGAAAAACTGTTTTTT.

The genes are TRBV27 and TRBJ2-7, with D perhaps matching TRBD2 (5 bases). Germline loops: CDR1 MNHEY, CDR2 SMNVEV (reference sequence). This CDR3 contains 14 residues. Trimming cost V 4 bases and J 6 bases, with 16 bases left between them. CDR3 loop: CASSSRDVTGEQYF. CDR3 DNA: TGTGCCAGCAGTTCGAGGGATGTAACGGGCGAGCAGTACTTC.

The V and J genes are TRBV5-4 and TRBJ2-6; perhaps TRBD1 as D (5 bases). The V end lost 1 base, the J end lost 2 bases, and 7 bases lay between the germline ends. The length of the CDR3 is 15 residues. CDR1 SGHNT and CDR2 YYREEE come from the germline V gene (reference sequence). CDR3 DNA sequence: TGTGCCAGCAGCTTGACCAGGGCTGGGGCCAACGTCCTGACTTTC. As protein: CASSLTRAGANVLTF.

The J gene is TRBJ1-5, the V gene TRBV5-6; 9 bases align to TRBD1. Germline V gives CDR1 SGHDT, CDR2 YYEEEE. The V segment lost 4 bases and the J segment 0 bases; nucleotides outside the gene matches: 2. The CDR3 extends over 15 amino acids. CDR3 coding DNA: TGTGCCAGCAGCCGGACAGGGGATAGCAATCAGCCCCAGCATTTT. Its translation: CASSRTGDSNQPQHF.

J is TRBJ2-2 and V is TRBV4-1, with a weak D call TRBD2 (5 bases). This CDR3 is built from 18 residues. The germline V and J ends were trimmed by 0 bases and 0 bases, with 14 bases remaining between them. Germline V CDR1 and CDR2: MGHRA, YSYEKL. CDR3 coding DNA: TGCGCCAGCAGCCAAGATCGAAACACTAGAACGAACACCGGGGAGCTGTTTTTT. Its protein is CASSQDRNTRTNTGELFF.

Note on this clone: The limits of the CDR3 on the DNA are not certain, so only TCRdb's listed CDR3 is given. The chain joins TRBV27 to TRBJ2-6; TRBD1, as called in the table, went unchecked against the DNA. Looked up from germline, CDR1 is MNHEY and CDR2 is SMNVEV (reference sequence). The CDR3 spans 18 residues, counting both ends. CDR3: CASSFSGQGAGGANVLTF.

The chain carries TRBV18 and TRBJ2-7; tentatively, D is TRBD1 (5 bases). The length of the CDR3 is 12 residues. V lost 2 bases and J lost 3, with 5 bases in between. In germline, CDR1 is KGHSH, CDR2 LQKENI. CDR3 DNA sequence: TGTGCCAGCTCACCAGACAGCTACGAGCAGTACTTC. Residues: CASSPDSYEQYF.

This clone was counted a single time. J is TRBJ1-2 and V is TRBV19; D remains unclear. CDR3 length equals 13 residues. CDR1 is LNHDA and CDR2 is SQIVND in the germline V gene (reference sequence). Trimming took off 1 base at V and 4 bases at J, with 7 bases between the two ends. In nucleotides, the CDR3 is TGTGCCAGTAGTATAGCGCGGAGCTATGGCTACACCTTC. This gives the protein CASSIARSYGYTF.

The gene calls are TRBV6-1 and TRBJ2-5; 12 bases match TRBD2. The CDR3 runs to 19 residues. The junction had 13 bases not matched to a gene; V was cut back by 2 bases and J by 3 bases. CDR1 is MNHNS and CDR2 is SASEGT in the germline V gene. CDR3 sequence reads: CASSESGGASGGAEETQYF. In DNA form, the CDR3 reads TGTGCCAGCAGTGAAAGCGGCGGGGCTAGCGGGGGGGCGGAAGAGACCCAGTACTTC.

In the case of this clone: This sample includes further DNA sequences coding for the same CDR3. The chain uses TRBV6-1 and TRBJ2-1; D is perhaps TRBD2 (6 bases). Germline V gene sequence: CDR1 MNHNS, CDR2 SASEGT. The CDR3 spans 14 residues. Trimming pared 3 bases from V and 3 bases from J, leaving 9 bases between. CDR3 loop: CASSDSGLYNEQFF. In DNA form, the CDR3 reads TGTGCCAGCAGTGACAGCGGGCTCTACAATGAGCAGTTCTTC.

This clone showed up just a few times. V is TRBV28 and J is TRBJ2-3, with a weak D call TRBD1 (6 bases). This CDR3 is 14 amino acids long. CDR1 is MDHEN and CDR2 is SYDVKM in the germline V gene. V lost 4 bases and J lost 0, with 8 bases in between. CDR3 sequence: CASSSTGSTDTQYF. In DNA form, the CDR3 reads TGTGCCAGCAGTTCTACAGGGAGCACAGATACGCAGTATTTT.